This T cell receptor beta chain was recovered during a study of blood T cell repertoires in COVID-19 (dated by TCRdb to about 2020). Regarding the study in general: Samples covering the acute and convalescent phases of COVID-19 were provided by collaborators in the United States, Italy and Spain. The material from the prospective study consisted of cDNA or gDNA derived from T cells, B-cell-depleted T cells, or PBMCs. The dataset comprised deeply sampled blood TCRbeta repertoires from subjects exposed to, actively infected with, or recovered from COVID-19. The repertoires were released in a freely available public database meant as a resource for research on the immune response to SARS-CoV-2. The samples were drawn from two sources: the first 160 participants of the ongoing ImmuneRACE study, and fewer than 1,500 subjects contributed by 6 global collaborators. The sample metadata nearly always contained a de-identified subject ID, COVID-19 status, age in years and sex. Where HLA class I and class II types were available, the types were taken from metadata supplied by the sample provider, not from assay-based typing.

What the work shows at the level of the full study, not this receptor alone: The amount of clinical and demographic metadata varied by source and participant and was provided uncurated.

The immunoSEQ Assay, a bias-controlled multiplex PCR, was used to amplify TCRbeta CDR3 regions from genomic DNA. Regarding the original processing steps: The number of nucleated cells in each sample was estimated from the amplification of reference gene primers within the assay. To quantify the absolute abundance of each unique TCRbeta CDR3 rearrangement, sequence reads were collapsed and filtered. For each sample, productive Simpson clonality was calculated as the square root of Simpson's diversity index over productive rearrangements. Not all clones reach the TCRdb copy of this immuneACCESS table, which keeps in-frame sequences only. Checked studies attribute under half of the gap to unresolved V genes and leave the rest unexplained. That table is the source of V, J and clone size, and D and trimming were worked out from the DNA. The sample table holds about 350,000 clones, of which 86% were seen once. Clones ranked in the top ten supply less than 9% of the sample.

One collaborating source in Seattle enrolled patients during active infection and followed them longitudinally through the course of disease. Whole blood was collected in K2EDTA tubes by collaborating institutions according to the institutions' own protocols. For TCRbeta analysis, collaborator samples were shipped as frozen whole blood, as isolated PBMCs, or as DNA extracted from either sample type. As for this clone: What this receptor recognizes is not known. The input lacks base qualities; no much larger clone sits a single base away.

The clonotype was recovered from a woman in her fifties or sixties with COVID-19, enrolled during active disease. The sample consisted of peripheral blood.

The DNA sequence reads TGTGCCAGCACCTTTAAGGTCTGGGGCGCCCGGGGCACAGATACGCAGTATTTT. Translated, it gives CASTFKVWGARGTDTQYF. In this chain, TRBV7-8 is recombined with TRBJ2-3; D gene: possibly TRBD1, on 5 matching bases. At the junction V is shortened by 7 bases and J by 1 base, with 24 bases in between. The germline V gene specifies SGHVS as CDR1 and FQNEAQ as CDR2. The CDR3 has 18 amino acids, counting the end cysteine and phenylalanine. Only the CDR3 DNA is retained, 54 bases long and in frame from the first base.